These 12 T cell receptor beta chains originate from one sample sequenced in a study of blood T cell repertoires in COVID-19. Sequencing used immunoSEQ multiplex PCR; TCRdb keeps in-frame clones, though not all of them. This table holds more than 300,000 clones, 88% found once. Sequencing was carried out using peripheral blood. These receptors came from a woman in her seventies with COVID-19, enrolled during active disease.

The chain combines TRBV30 with TRBJ1-1; 7 bases fit TRBD1. Per germline, CDR1 GTSNPN and CDR2 SVGIG (reference sequence). This CDR3 is built from 14 residues. V was pared by 3 bases and J by 1 base, with 5 bases of the junction left unmatched. DNA for the CDR3: TGTGCCTGGAGGAATTACAGGGGGAACACTGAAGCTTTCTTT. Amino acid sequence: CAWRNYRGNTEAFF. The full variable domain, rest sourced from reference TRBV30 and TRBJ1-1, is SQTIHQWPATLVQPVGSPLSLECTVEGTSNPNLYWYRQAAGRGLQLLFYSVGIGQISSEVPQNLSASRPQDRQFILSSKKLLLSDSGFYLCAWRNYRGNTEAFFGQGTRLTVV.

The chain uses TRBV7-2 and TRBJ2-5; TRBD2 matches at 8 bases. The length of the CDR3 is 15 residues. The germline gives CDR1 SGHTA, CDR2 FQGNSA. With V trimmed by 1 base and J by 2 bases, 3 bases remained unmatched. Here the CDR3 DNA reads TGTGCCAGCAGCTTAGGGGCTAGCGGGCAAGAGACCCAGTACTTC. Residues: CASSLGASGQETQYF.

This clone occurred a few times. V is TRBV2 and J is TRBJ2-6; TRBD1 is a possible D gene (5 bases). The V gene's germline CDR1 is SNHLY and CDR2 FYNNEI. The CDR3 contains 14 residues. Trimming shortened V by 9 bases and J by 0 bases, and 9 bases separated the two germline ends. Written as DNA, the CDR3 is TGTGCCAGTGACAGTAGCTCTGGGGCCAACGTCCTGACTTTC. Its protein is CASDSSSGANVLTF.

The chain couples TRBV27 to TRBJ1-2; TRBD1 agrees at 9 bases. V shed 4 bases, J shed 5 bases, and the junction held 5 bases outside the gene matches. Germline lookup yields CDR1 MNHEY and CDR2 SMNVEV (reference sequence). The CDR3 extends over 14 amino acids. This chain's CDR3 is CASSSGTGFYGYTF. In nucleotides, the CDR3 is TGTGCCAGCAGTTCCGGGACAGGGTTTTATGGCTACACCTTC.

The rearrangement links TRBV5-1 to TRBJ1-2; 8 positions agree with TRBD1. V trimming: 7 bases; J trimming: 0 bases; junction bases outside the gene matches: 11. There are 16 residues in the CDR3. CDR1 is SGHRS and CDR2 is YFSETQ in the germline V gene. In DNA, the CDR3 is TGCGCCAGCGCTAGCGGGACAGGCGCCACTAACTATGGCTACACCTTC. It translates to CASASGTGATNYGYTF.

The chain uses TRBV19 and TRBJ1-1; the D gene is possibly TRBD1 (6 bases). Germline assignment: CDR1 LNHDA and CDR2 SQIVND (reference sequence). The V end lost 5 bases, the J end lost 0 bases, and 10 bases lay between the germline ends. This CDR3 has 14 amino acids. DNA for the CDR3: TGTGCCAGTAGTGTAACAGGGATGAACACTGAAGCTTTCTTT. It translates to CASSVTGMNTEAFF.

The chain carries TRBV9 and TRBJ1-2, with D possibly being TRBD1 (6 bases). The CDR3 is 15 amino acids. V was shortened by 10 bases and J by 6 bases, with 25 bases between the two germline ends. Germline loops: CDR1 SGDLS, CDR2 YYNGEE. CDR3 protein: CASRRETGLGDGYTF. The CDR3 DNA follows: TGTGCCTCCCGACGGGAAACAGGGCTGGGAGATGGCTACACCTTC.

This chain links TRBV10-1 with TRBJ1-3; D unresolved. Germline assignment: CDR1 WNHNN and CDR2 SYGVQD (reference sequence). This CDR3 contains 12 residues. The germline V and J ends were trimmed by 4 bases and 5 bases, with 6 bases remaining between them. This CDR3 reads CASSGHRNTIYF. The CDR3 DNA follows: TGCGCCAGCAGTGGACATCGAAACACCATATATTTT.

As to this clone: Within the sample, other DNA sequences also encode this same CDR3. The chain has TRBV18 and TRBJ2-7; 8 bases are shared with TRBD1. V was pared by 3 bases and J by 3 bases, with 4 bases of the junction left unmatched. Germline CDR1 KGHSH, CDR2 LQKENI. The CDR3 has 14 residues. CDR3 in DNA: TGTGCCAGCTCACCCGGGACAGGTGGCTACGAGCAGTACTTC. Residues: CASSPGTGGYEQYF. Using reference TRBV18 and TRBJ2-7 for the parts outside the CDR3, the full variable domain is NAGVMQNPRHLVRRRGQEARLRCSPMKGHSHVYWYRQLPEEGLKFMVYLQKENIIDESGMPKERFSAEFPKEGPSILRIQQVVRGDSAAYFCASSPGTGGYEQYFGPGTRLTVT.

This clone was picked up one time. The chain couples TRBV2 to TRBJ2-2; 9 positions match TRBD1. J was trimmed by 6 bases and V by 7 bases; bases with no gene match: 6. The CDR3 covers 14 residues. Germline V gives CDR1 SNHLY, CDR2 FYNNEI. As DNA, the CDR3 is TGTGCCAGCATACCGGGACAGGGAGCCGGGGAGCTGTTTTTT. Encoded protein: CASIPGQGAGELFF.

V is TRBV18 and J is TRBJ2-7, with D possibly matching TRBD1 (6 bases). V lost 4 bases, J lost 5 bases, and 15 bases lay in between. The V gene's germline CDR1 is KGHSH and CDR2 LQKENI. The CDR3 extends over 14 amino acids. DNA for the CDR3: TGTGCCAGCTCACGATCAACAGGGATAGACGAGCAGTACTTC. Translation: CASSRSTGIDEQYF.

This sequence joins TRBV2 and TRBJ1-1; D might be TRBD1 (6 bases). Trimming shortened V by 6 bases and J by 4 bases, and 9 bases separated the two germline ends. The CDR3 loop spans 12 amino acids. Germline CDR1 and CDR2: SNHLY and FYNNEI. CDR3 nucleotides: TGTGCCAGCAGGGTAGGGGGCACTGAAGCTTTCTTT. Residues: CASRVGGTEAFF.